Listed below are T cell receptor beta chains from one sample, sequenced in a study of regulatory T cells in long-lasting Graves disease. MiXCR was run by TCRdb on the multiplex PCR reads, yielding one entry per CDR3 protein. The repertoire has 500,000 to 800,000 distinct CDR3 sequences, roughly 30% of them found once; the top ten carry roughly 40%. Sequencing used peripheral blood mononuclear cells (PBMCs), obtained when the disease was refractory, from a patient treated with antithyroid drugs. These receptors originate from a female donor with Graves disease. The CDR3 runs from the conserved cysteine through the conserved F or W.

j_call: TRBJ1-5
v_call: TRBV5-5
cdr3_aa: CASSSSGTGEGNQPQHF

j_call: TRBJ1-4
v_call: TRBV29-1
cdr3_aa: CSVREGGLNEKLFF

j_call: TRBJ2-5
v_call: TRBV7-3
cdr3_aa: CASALASVGLGTQYF

j_call: TRBJ1-1
v_call: TRBV9
cdr3_aa: CASSVGTGGEGTEAFF

j_call: TRBJ2-5
v_call: TRBV6-1
cdr3_aa: CASSPKPSGKGETQYF

j_call: TRBJ2-2
v_call: TRBV30
cdr3_aa: CAYIRGNTGELFF

j_call: TRBJ1-1
v_call: TRBV28
cdr3_aa: CASSTPGTPSSEAFF

j_call: TRBJ1-6
v_call: TRBV5-4
cdr3_aa: CASSLARGDSPLHF

j_call: TRBJ2-7
v_call: TRBV3-1
cdr3_aa: CASSPGGRQGLYEQYF

j_call: TRBJ1-2
v_call: TRBV6-5
cdr3_aa: CASSYSTAGESYGYTF

j_call: TRBJ2-7
v_call: TRBV20-1
cdr3_aa: CSAKGTLHYEQYF

j_call: TRBJ1-1
v_call: TRBV28
cdr3_aa: CASSGTGATEAFF

j_call: TRBJ1-1
v_call: TRBV6-1
cdr3_aa: CASSPPAGMNTEAFF

j_call: TRBJ1-1
v_call: TRBV20-1
cdr3_aa: CSAREGGGMDTEAFF

j_call: TRBJ2-7
v_call: TRBV29-1
cdr3_aa: CSVSRTAGGFEQYF

j_call: TRBJ1-6
v_call: TRBV6-2/TRBV6-3
cdr3_aa: CASSYEGSYNSPLHF

j_call: TRBJ2-1
v_call: TRBV20-1
cdr3_aa: CSITGTVNNEQFF

j_call: TRBJ1-1
v_call: TRBV5-1
cdr3_aa: CASSSHHGRGTEAFF

j_call: TRBJ2-7
v_call: TRBV11-2
cdr3_aa: CASSFRDRGYEQCF

j_call: TRBJ1-5
v_call: TRBV5-1
cdr3_aa: CASSLEGQGTQPQHF

j_call: TRBJ1-1
v_call: TRBV15
cdr3_aa: CATSRGDNKAFF

j_call: TRBJ2-7
v_call: TRBV20-1
cdr3_aa: CSARNLNRPYEQYF

j_call: TRBJ2-5
v_call: TRBV10-1
cdr3_aa: CASSRAGETQYF

j_call: TRBJ1-5
v_call: TRBV28
cdr3_aa: CASSPGGPNQPQHF

j_call: TRBJ1-1
v_call: TRBV6-1
cdr3_aa: CASSVQKPTEAFF

j_call: TRBJ1-2
v_call: TRBV19
cdr3_aa: CASSMKLDPYGYTF

j_call: TRBJ1-2
v_call: TRBV4-2
cdr3_aa: CASSQTARSDAGYTF

j_call: TRBJ1-1
v_call: TRBV10-2
cdr3_aa: CASRGGFAEAFF

j_call: TRBJ1-1
v_call: TRBV19
cdr3_aa: CASSTPGQGNTEAFF

j_call: TRBJ2-7
v_call: TRBV7-6
cdr3_aa: CASSRPKGDSSYEQYF

j_call: TRBJ2-2
v_call: TRBV11-1
cdr3_aa: CASSARDRETGELFF

j_call: TRBJ1-1
v_call: TRBV11-3
cdr3_aa: CASSFRGVSTEAFF

j_call: TRBJ1-1
v_call: TRBV20-1
cdr3_aa: CSARRGGEAFF

j_call: TRBJ1-1
v_call: TRBV19
cdr3_aa: CASSPYSGSGTEAFF

j_call: TRBJ1-2
v_call: TRBV27
cdr3_aa: CASSLLGQTIYGYTF

j_call: TRBJ1-2
v_call: TRBV7-9
cdr3_aa: CASSYSSSGYTF

j_call: TRBJ2-2
v_call: TRBV6-2/TRBV6-3
cdr3_aa: CASSEAYTGELFF

j_call: TRBJ1-2
v_call: TRBV24-1
cdr3_aa: CATSDSGTGDYGYTF

j_call: TRBJ1-5
v_call: TRBV29-1
cdr3_aa: CSVEVAGVGNQPQHF

j_call: TRBJ2-7
v_call: TRBV12-3/TRBV12-4
cdr3_aa: CASSLVGGPSGEQYF

j_call: TRBJ1-2
v_call: TRBV20-1
cdr3_aa: CSASPRADRGYTF

j_call: TRBJ1-2
v_call: TRBV7-2
cdr3_aa: CASSLGMRKGYTF

j_call: TRBJ2-7
v_call: TRBV11-1
cdr3_aa: CASSLGVHGRYEQYF

j_call: TRBJ2-5
v_call: TRBV29-1
cdr3_aa: CSVVSRGAPPRETQYF

j_call: TRBJ1-5
v_call: TRBV18
cdr3_aa: CASSPLHYQPQHF